This is a list of T cell receptor beta chains from one sample in a study of T cell repertoires in cytomegalovirus infection. The antigens these receptors bind are not known. TCRdb analysed the reads with MiXCR anew, one entry per CDR3 protein. The repertoire includes about half a million distinct CDR3 sequences, roughly a third of them detected once, and roughly 17% sits in the top ten. The sequencing here drew on cultured PBMCs, taken from culture after CMV antigen stimulation. These receptors were taken from a human donor in good health (CMV status not recorded). Some clones in this sample may be carry-over from other donors' samples. Each CDR3 is given with its conserved first and last residue. A D gene is named only where the DNA matches it firmly. Rows may omit the clone size; those that give it use once, few, many or a size class.

j_gene,v_gene,d_gene,abundance,CDR3aa,CDR3nt
TRBJ2-3,TRBV30,NA,few,CAWRANRDTQYF,TGTGCCTGGAGGGCAAATCGGGATACGCAGTATTTT
TRBJ2-3,TRBV6-5,TRBD2,NA,CASSYSASGGNTDTQYF,TGTGCCAGCAGTTACTCAGCTAGCGGGGGCAACACAGATACGCAGTATTTT
TRBJ2-1,TRBV20-1,TRBD2,NA,CSARGGLAGPEQFF,TGCAGTGCTAGAGGGGGACTAGCGGGACCCGAGCAGTTCTTC
TRBJ2-3,TRBV7-6,TRBD2,NA,CVSSQLAGVTDTQYF,TGTGTCAGCAGCCAACTAGCGGGAGTCACAGATACGCAGTATTTT
TRBJ1-2,TRBV6-6,NA,NA,CASIDGHARVVNYGYTF,TGTGCCAGCATCGATGGACACGCCCGAGTGGTCAACTATGGCTACACCTTC
TRBJ1-6,TRBV7-2,NA,many,CASSLTQPLGGNSPLHF,TGTGCCAGCAGCTTAACACAGCCCTTGGGGGGTAATTCACCCCTCCACTTT
TRBJ2-1,TRBV7-3,TRBD2,many,CASSLYATSGHNEQFF,TGTGCCAGCAGCTTATATGCGACTAGCGGACACAATGAGCAGTTCTTC
TRBJ2-5,TRBV11-2,NA,NA,CASSSAGGLHQETQYF,TGTGCCAGCAGCTCAGCCGGGGGACTCCACCAAGAGACCCAGTACTTC
TRBJ2-5,TRBV11-3,TRBD2,many,CASSLGFLAGAPGETQYF,TGTGCCAGCAGCTTAGGATTTCTAGCGGGAGCACCTGGGGAGACCCAGTACTTC
TRBJ2-5,TRBV7-2,TRBD2,few,CASSSRLAGAETQYF,TGTGCCAGCAGCAGCAGGCTAGCGGGAGCCGAGACCCAGTACTTC
TRBJ2-1,TRBV15,TRBD2,NA,CATSRAGLAGSYNEQFF,TGTGCCACCAGCAGAGCCGGACTAGCGGGTTCCTACAATGAGCAGTTCTTC
TRBJ2-1,TRBV7-9,NA,few,CASSLPTENEQFF,TGTGCCAGCAGCTTACCGACAGAGAATGAGCAGTTCTTC
TRBJ2-2,TRBV11-1,TRBD2,few,CASSLRLAGGPGAGELFF,TGTGCCAGCAGCCTGAGACTAGCGGGAGGGCCAGGCGCCGGGGAGCTGTTTTTT
TRBJ2-2,TRBV12-3/TRBV12-4,NA,few,CASSLAPAGTPNTGELFF,TGTGCCAGCAGTTTAGCTCCCGCCGGGACTCCTAACACCGGGGAGCTGTTTTTT
TRBJ2-1,TRBV6-5,TRBD2,NA,CASSPLAVNEQFF,TGTGCCAGCAGCCCACTAGCGGTAAATGAGCAGTTCTTC
TRBJ1-2,TRBV6-1,NA,NA,CASSRADRWDNGYTF,TGTGCCAGCAGTAGAGCCGACCGGTGGGACAATGGCTACACCTTC
TRBJ1-4,TRBV12-3/TRBV12-4,NA,few,CASSLQREKLFF,TGTGCCAGCAGTTTACAGAGGGAAAAACTGTTTTTT
TRBJ1-6,TRBV27,NA,NA,CASTYTELSPLHF,TGTGCCAGCACCTATACGGAGCTTTCACCCCTCCACTTT
TRBJ2-5,TRBV7-2,NA,many,CASSPGPQETQYF,TGTGCCAGCAGCCCGGGTCCTCAAGAGACCCAGTACTTC
TRBJ1-2,TRBV12-3/TRBV12-4,NA,NA,CASSLQDSSGYTF,TGTGCCAGCAGTTTGCAGGATTCGAGTGGCTACACCTTC
TRBJ1-4,TRBV12-3/TRBV12-4,NA,NA,CASSPRVLGEKLFF,TGTGCCAGCAGTCCCCGGGTCCTAGGCGAAAAACTGTTTTTT
TRBJ2-7,TRBV27,NA,NA,CASSPEETQLTPYEQYF,TGTGCCAGCAGTCCGGAAGAGACCCAGCTTACGCCATACGAGCAGTACTTC
TRBJ2-7,TRBV4-1,TRBD2,few,CASSKLAGTRSYEQYF,TGCGCCAGCAGCAAATTAGCGGGGACCAGGTCCTACGAGCAGTACTTC
TRBJ2-1,TRBV6-1,TRBD1,few,CASIEGGSQQFF,TGTGCCAGCATTGAAGGGGGCAGCCAGCAGTTCTTC
TRBJ2-5,TRBV7-9,NA,NA,CASSFGRIQETQYF,TGTGCCAGCAGCTTCGGGCGGATCCAAGAGACCCAGTACTTC
TRBJ2-3,TRBV19,TRBD1,few,CASSPPLGQGAGTDTQYF,TGTGCCAGTAGTCCACCCCTGGGACAGGGGGCAGGGACAGATACGCAGTATTTT
TRBJ2-1,TRBV6-5,TRBD2,NA,CASSRAGTSMIF,TGTGCCAGCAGTCGGGCCGGGACTAGCATGATCTTC
TRBJ2-1,TRBV24-1,TRBD2,NA,CATSDGLAGGLLGSYNEQFF,TGTGCCACCAGTGACGGACTAGCGGGAGGGCTCCTTGGGTCCTACAATGAGCAGTTCTTC
TRBJ2-7,TRBV28,NA,medium-sized,CASSSVGGAGEQYF,TGTGCCAGCTCAAGTGTTGGGGGCGCGGGCGAGCAGTACTTC
TRBJ1-2,TRBV7-2,NA,NA,CASSTQGPLGYTF,TGTGCCAGCAGTACACAGGGTCCTCTAGGCTACACCTTC
TRBJ2-7,TRBV5-1,NA,few,CASSFPPSGAIYEQYF,TGCGCCAGCAGCTTCCCACCGTCAGGGGCGATCTACGAGCAGTACTTC
TRBJ2-7,TRBV4-3,TRBD1,once,CASSQGGPGTGIYEQYF,TGCGCCAGCAGCCAAGGTGGCCCCGGGACAGGGATATACGAGCAGTACTTC
TRBJ2-2,TRBV7-6,TRBD2,NA,CASSRTSGWGNTGELFF,TGTGCCAGCAGCCGGACTAGCGGATGGGGGAACACCGGGGAGCTGTTTTTT
TRBJ2-1,TRBV4-1,TRBD2,few,CASSQGGGSVYNEQFF,TGCGCCAGCAGCCAAGGTGGCGGGAGCGTCTACAATGAGCAGTTCTTC
TRBJ2-1,TRBV7-2,TRBD2,few,CASSPIAGEQFF,TGTGCCAGCAGCCCTATAGCGGGTGAGCAGTTCTTC
TRBJ1-2,TRBV28,TRBD1,NA,CASRSPGGIYGYTF,TGTGCCAGCAGATCCCCAGGGGGCATCTATGGCTACACCTTC
TRBJ2-2,TRBV7-3,TRBD1,many,CASSRSTGKNTGELFF,TGTGCCAGCAGCCGCTCGACAGGGAAGAACACCGGGGAGCTGTTTTTT
TRBJ1-1,TRBV19,TRBD1,few,CASHFFYRGNTEAFF,TGTGCCAGTCACTTCTTTTACAGGGGGAACACTGAAGCTTTCTTT
TRBJ1-4,TRBV27,TRBD1,few,CASSLGTGKNEKLFF,TGTGCCAGCAGTTTGGGGACAGGGAAGAATGAAAAACTGTTTTTT
TRBJ1-5,TRBV7-8,NA,many,CASSLNRVRSNQPQHF,TGTGCCAGCAGCTTAAACAGGGTCAGGAGCAATCAGCCCCAGCATTTT
TRBJ2-1,TRBV4-1,TRBD1,few,CASSPTTGYNEQFF,TGCGCCAGCAGCCCGACGACAGGGTACAATGAGCAGTTCTTC
TRBJ2-5,TRBV5-8,NA,NA,CASSITGWETQYF,TGTGCCAGCAGCATAACAGGGTGGGAGACCCAGTACTTC
TRBJ2-1,TRBV7-8,TRBD1,few,CASSGMVGTGLHNEQFF,TGTGCCAGCAGCGGAATGGTCGGGACAGGACTTCACAATGAGCAGTTCTTC
TRBJ2-1,TRBV6-2/TRBV6-3,NA,few,CASSHGVEQFF,TGTGCCAGCAGTCACGGGGTTGAGCAGTTCTTC
TRBJ2-1,TRBV19,NA,few,CASSVPDSSYNEQFF,TGTGCCAGTAGTGTGCCGGACTCCAGTTACAATGAGCAGTTCTTC
TRBJ1-3,TRBV10-3,TRBD1,NA,CAISEPTLGGTVSGNTIYF,TGTGCCATCAGTGAGCCGACCCTGGGCGGGACAGTCTCTGGAAACACCATATATTTT
TRBJ1-1,TRBV18,NA,NA,CASSPPGRSTEAFF,TGTGCCAGCTCACCACCGGGTAGGAGCACTGAAGCTTTCTTT
TRBJ2-1,TRBV12-3/TRBV12-4,NA,NA,CASSFGLRSSYNEQFF,TGTGCCAGCAGTTTCGGGCTCCGCTCCAGCTACAATGAGCAGTTCTTC
TRBJ2-5,TRBV28,TRBD2,NA,CASSLSFGGRETQYF,TGTGCCAGCAGTTTATCCTTCGGCGGGAGAGAGACCCAGTACTTC
TRBJ2-3,TRBV5-1,NA,few,CASSPNGQSTDTQYF,TGCGCCAGCAGCCCCAACGGACAGAGCACAGATACGCAGTATTTT
TRBJ2-1,TRBV7-2,NA,NA,CASSGGTGGLLNEQFF,TGTGCCAGCAGCGGGGGGACTGGCGGCCTCCTCAATGAGCAGTTCTTC